One and the same sample provided the 23 T cell receptor beta chains below, sequenced in a study of T cells in localized non-small cell lung cancer. TCRdb's table, derived via immunoSEQ multiplex PCR, lists solely in-frame clones and lacks some. The sample has fewer than 30,000 clones; approximately 90% are singletons. The starting material was PBMCs, obtained before any cancer treatment. The receptors were gathered from a man between 40 and 70 years old with stage II lung adenocarcinoma.

The chain is built from TRBV7-9 and TRBJ1-2, with 8 bases fitting TRBD1. Germline V lookup: CDR1 SEHNR, CDR2 FQNEAQ (reference sequence). The junction had 10 bases not matched to a gene; V was cut back by 2 bases and J by 8 bases. The CDR3 is made up of 15 amino acids. CDR3 protein: CASSLSLTGDKGYTF. CDR3 DNA sequence: TGTGCCAGCAGCTTAAGTCTGACAGGGGATAAAGGCTACACCTTC.

In the case of this clone: The same CDR3 arises from other DNA sequences in this sample as well. This rearrangement joins TRBV5-1 to TRBJ1-1; D gene unclear. V lost 0 bases and J lost 0, with 3 bases in between. This CDR3 comprises 13 residues. Germline lookup yields CDR1 SGHRS and CDR2 YFSETQ. The CDR3 nucleotides read TGCGCCAGCAGCTTGGACTTGAACACTGAAGCTTTCTTT. Translation: CASSLDLNTEAFF.

The V call is TRBV7-2, the J call TRBJ2-1; 7 bases are a match to TRBD2. The trim removed 5 bases at V and 9 bases at J, leaving 13 bases unmatched. Germline V gene data show CDR1 as SGHTA and CDR2 as FQGNSA. This CDR3 has 15 residues. As DNA, the CDR3 is TGTGCCAGCAGCCAACAGTTAGCGGGCTCGGGTGAGCAGTTCTTC. Translation gives CASSQQLAGSGEQFF.

This clone was seen a few times. The gene calls are TRBV27 and TRBJ2-2; D not resolved. The CDR3 covers 14 residues. From germline, CDR1 is MNHEY and CDR2 SMNVEV (reference sequence). V was clipped by 7 bases and J by 0 bases, with 9 bases between them. This chain's CDR3 is CASNPSANTGELFF. CDR3 sequence (DNA): TGTGCCAGCAACCCCTCCGCGAACACCGGGGAGCTGTTTTTT.

This chain connects TRBV6-1 to TRBJ2-7; 8 nucleotides align to TRBD2. Germline V gene sequence: CDR1 MNHNS, CDR2 SASEGT. Germline trimming cut 1 base from V and 5 bases from J; bases unmatched to any gene: 1. This CDR3 is built from 13 residues. CDR3 in amino acids: CASSEGTSNEQYF. CDR3 DNA: TGTGCCAGCAGTGAAGGGACTAGCAACGAGCAGTACTTC.

The chain uses TRBV1 and TRBJ2-7. TRBV1 is listed as a pseudogene. This CDR3 is built from 17 residues. The CDR3 DNA is TGCACCAGCAGCCAAGATCTTTTAGGCACCATGACCTACGAGCAGTACTTC. Protein: CTSSQDLLGTMTYEQYF.

The chain recombines TRBV4-1 with TRBJ2-3; 8 nucleotides align to TRBD2. Germline assignment: CDR1 MGHRA and CDR2 YSYEKL. With V trimmed by 2 bases and J by 2 bases, 3 bases remained unmatched. CDR3 length: 15 residues. The CDR3 protein is CASSQSSGITDTQYF. In nucleotides, the CDR3 is TGCGCCAGCAGCCAAAGTAGCGGGATCACAGATACGCAGTATTTT.

The chain uses TRBV11-2 and TRBJ2-1, with 10 bases lining up with TRBD2. Losses at the gene ends were 3 bases for V and 9 bases for J; bases not matched to a gene: 14. The germline V gene encodes CDR1 SGHAT and CDR2 FQNNGV. This CDR3 region has 17 residues. The CDR3 DNA reads as TGTGCCAGCAGCTTTAGACCGGGGGTAGCGGGGGGCGCTGAGCAGTTCTTC. Amino acids: CASSFRPGVAGGAEQFF.

The chain couples TRBV28 to TRBJ1-2; D remains ambiguous. CDR1 and CDR2 (germline): MDHEN, SYDVKM. Trimming cost V 7 bases and J 2 bases, with 17 bases left between them. This CDR3 spans 15 amino acids. The CDR3 coding sequence is TGTGCCAGCATCCCGGGCACGGAGGAGAACTATGGCTACACCTTC. This gives the protein CASIPGTEENYGYTF.

The chain is built from TRBV10-3 and TRBJ2-7; D unresolved. CDR3 size: 11 residues. V was cut by 6 bases and J by 2 bases, with 5 bases left in between. Germline V CDR1 and CDR2: ENHRY, SYGVKD. The CDR3 sequence: CAIRQTYEQYF. The CDR3 nucleotides are TGTGCCATCAGGCAGACCTACGAGCAGTACTTC.

The gene calls are TRBV27 and TRBJ2-7; D is undetermined. Germline assignment: CDR1 MNHEY and CDR2 SMNVEV (reference sequence). The CDR3 has 13 residues. Trimming left V 3 bases short and J 0 bases short, with 6 bases between. CDR3 bases: TGTGCCAGCAGTTTTGCGAGCTCCTACGAGCAGTACTTC. Its translation is CASSFASSYEQYF.

The chain recombines TRBV7-8 with TRBJ2-7; 7 positions match TRBD2. Germline-derived CDR1 and CDR2 are SGHVS and FQNEAQ. The CDR3 spans 15 residues. J gave up 5 bases and V 7 bases, and 14 bases lay outside the gene matches. CDR3 bases: TGTGCCAGCACCTGGGGGGGGGAGGGCCCCCACGAGCAGTACTTC. Protein: CASTWGGEGPHEQYF.

The chain uses TRBV27 and TRBJ1-2; 7 bases are shared with TRBD1. In germline, CDR1 is MNHEY, CDR2 SMNVEV (reference sequence). J lost 3 bases, V lost 3 bases, and 7 bases had no gene match. There are 15 residues in the CDR3. The CDR3 nucleotides are TGTGCCAGCAGTTTGTCTTCGGGACAGCACTATGGCTACACCTTC. It codes for CASSLSSGQHYGYTF.

The V call is TRBV27, the J call TRBJ2-1, with a possible D match to TRBD2 (6 bases). The V end was cut by 6 bases, the J end by 3 bases, with 9 bases between. The germline V gene has CDR1 MNHEY and CDR2 SMNVEV (reference sequence). This CDR3 has 13 amino acids. In DNA, the CDR3 is TGTGCCAGCAGCCGGACTAACTACAATGAGCAGTTCTTC. Protein sequence: CASSRTNYNEQFF.

The chain has TRBV5-1 and TRBJ2-7; 7 nucleotides agree with TRBD1. There are 14 residues in the CDR3. Germline lookup yields CDR1 SGHRS and CDR2 YFSETQ. J lost 1 base, V lost 4 bases, and 5 bases had no gene match. The CDR3 sequence is CASSINRGSYEQYF. CDR3 DNA: TGCGCCAGCAGCATTAACAGGGGATCCTACGAGCAGTACTTC.

V usage is TRBV30 and J usage is TRBJ1-4; the D gene is possibly TRBD1 (6 bases). The CDR3 is 15 amino acids. Germline CDR1 and CDR2: GTSNPN and SVGIG (reference sequence). Between the trimmed V and J ends, which lost 6 bases and 8 bases, there was a span of 22 bases. The CDR3 reads CACLRRAGDQEKLFF. CDR3 DNA: TGTGCCTGTCTCCGCAGGGCAGGGGATCAGGAAAAACTGTTTTTT.

The chain combines TRBV9 with TRBJ2-4; a possible D gene is TRBD1 (5 bases). The germline V gene encodes CDR1 SGDLS and CDR2 YYNGEE. The CDR3 extends over 14 amino acids. Trimming took 3 bases from V and 9 from J, leaving 16 bases between them. CDR3 in DNA: TGTGCCAGCAGCGCCGCGGACATTAGGGGCATTCAGTACTTC. This translates into CASSAADIRGIQYF. The whole variable domain, filled in from reference TRBV9 and TRBJ2-4, reads DSGVTQTPKHLITATGQRVTLRCSPRSGDLSVYWYQQSLDQGLQFLIQYYNGEERAKGNILERFSAQQFPDLHSELNLSSLELGDSALYFCASSAADIRGIQYFGAGTRLSVL.

The rearrangement uses TRBV2 and TRBJ2-1; D perhaps matches TRBD1 (7 bases). Trimming pared 5 bases from V and 6 bases from J, leaving 14 bases between. The germline V gene has CDR1 SNHLY and CDR2 FYNNEI. This CDR3 has 14 residues. CDR3: CASSPQGGGNEQFF. The CDR3 region has the DNA TGTGCCAGCAGTCCCCAGGGGGGAGGCAATGAGCAGTTCTTC.

The rearrangement uses TRBV30 and TRBJ1-2; D uncertain. This CDR3 comprises 13 residues. Germline-derived CDR1 and CDR2 are GTSNPN and SVGIG (reference sequence). V was trimmed by 0 bases and J by 8 bases, leaving 13 bases between them. The CDR3 DNA is TGTGCCTGGAGTGTAGCTACTGGGTACGGCTACACCTTC. Encoded protein: CAWSVATGYGYTF. Complete variable domain (other parts from reference TRBV30 and TRBJ1-2): SQTIHQWPATLVQPVGSPLSLECTVEGTSNPNLYWYRQAAGRGLQLLFYSVGIGQISSEVPQNLSASRPQDRQFILSSKKLLLSDSGFYLCAWSVATGYGYTFGSGTRLTVV.

The genes are TRBV10-1 and TRBJ2-1; unclear D gene. The CDR3 length is 13 residues. Per germline, CDR1 WNHNN and CDR2 SYGVQD (reference sequence). Trimming removed 0 bases at V and 7 bases at J, with 7 bases between. CDR3 region: CASSESEKNEQFF. CDR3 nucleotide sequence: TGCGCCAGCAGTGAGTCTGAGAAGAATGAGCAGTTCTTC.

This clone was detected only once. The V gene is TRBV7-9, the J gene TRBJ1-1; D possibly corresponds to TRBD1 (5 bases). Between the trimmed V and J ends, which lost 5 bases and 3 bases, there was a span of 13 bases. CDR3 size: 14 residues. The germline V gene has CDR1 SEHNR and CDR2 FQNEAQ (reference sequence). For the CDR3, the DNA is TGTGCCAGCAGCCCTTCTGGGGGGGACACTGAAGCTTTCTTT. This codes for CASSPSGGDTEAFF.

This chain's CDR3 is CAWSLNTEAFF. CDR3 DNA: TGTGCCTGGAGTCTCAACACTGAAGCTTTCTTT. V is TRBV30 and J is TRBJ1-1; no definite D call. The CDR3 has 11 amino acids. Trimming removed 2 bases from V and 2 bases from J, with 3 bases in between. The germline V gene encodes CDR1 GTSNPN and CDR2 SVGIG (reference sequence).

This chain joins TRBV18 and TRBJ2-2, with a tentative D call TRBD2 (5 bases). Trimming stripped 2 bases from V and 3 bases from J, with 10 bases between. Germline CDR1 reads KGHSH; CDR2 reads LQKENI. The CDR3 runs 15 residues. CDR3: CASSPVREDTGELFF. The CDR3 region has the DNA TGTGCCAGCTCACCAGTTCGGGAAGACACCGGGGAGCTGTTTTTT. Full variable domain (outside the CDR3, taken from reference TRBV18 and TRBJ2-2): NAGVMQNPRHLVRRRGQEARLRCSPMKGHSHVYWYRQLPEEGLKFMVYLQKENIIDESGMPKERFSAEFPKEGPSILRIQQVVRGDSAAYFCASSPVREDTGELFFGEGSRLTVL.